Following are 20 T cell receptor beta chains from one sample sequenced in a study of response to subunit inactivated influenza vaccine. TCRdb reprocessed the RT-PCR reads via MiXCR and lists one record per CDR3 protein. Here the sample spans over 450,000 distinct CDR3 sequences, about an eighth being singletons. The starting material was PBMCs from blood, obtained roughly 47 days after vaccination. Receptors originate from a man aged 45-65 years who received an inactivated influenza vaccine.

This clonotype was counted between two and nine times. The chain has TRBV7-2 and TRBJ2-1; 7 bases are a match to TRBD1. The CDR3 sequence is 15 residues long. V lost 2 bases and J lost 6; bases outside the gene matches: 7. From germline, CDR1 is SGHTA and CDR2 FQGNSA. The CDR3 loop reads CASSLFGQETNEQFF. DNA for the CDR3: TGTGCCAGCAGCTTATTTGGACAGGAGACCAATGAGCAGTTCTTC.

In its sample, this clonotype was seen a few times. The gene calls are TRBV5-5 and TRBJ1-2; TRBD1 might be the D (5 bases). CDR1 is SGHKS and CDR2 is YYEKEE in the germline V gene (reference sequence). This CDR3 spans 14 amino acids. Trimming left V 4 bases short and J 4 bases short, with 14 bases between. The CDR3 DNA reads as TGTGCCAGCAGCACTCGACAGACTACCTATGGCTACACCTTC. Its protein product is CASSTRQTTYGYTF.

This clonotype has ten or more counts. The chain combines TRBV7-9 with TRBJ1-3; D is undetermined. The CDR3 loop spans 14 amino acids. V lost 2 bases and J 1 base, leaving 6 bases between the germline ends. Looked up from germline, CDR1 is SEHNR and CDR2 is FQNEAQ (reference sequence). CDR3 in DNA: TGTGCCAGCAGCTTAACCAGGTCTGGAAACACCATATATTTT. Its translation is CASSLTRSGNTIYF.

This clonotype has a handful of counts. The chain links TRBV20-1 to TRBJ2-1; 9 bases map to TRBD2. Germline lookup yields CDR1 DFQATT and CDR2 SNEGSKA (reference sequence). V lost 4 bases, J lost 9 bases, and 7 bases stayed unmatched. The CDR3 has 13 amino acids. The CDR3: CSATRTSAREQFF. In DNA, the CDR3 is TGCAGTGCTACCAGGACTAGCGCTCGTGAGCAGTTCTTC.

This rearrangement joins TRBV18 to TRBJ2-3; unclear D gene. This CDR3 spans 13 amino acids. Trimming left V 2 bases short and J 6 bases short, with 9 bases between. Per germline, CDR1 KGHSH and CDR2 LQKENI. The CDR3 reads CASSPKIMDTQYF. The CDR3 nucleotides are TGTGCCAGCTCACCAAAAATAATGGATACGCAGTATTTT.

At least ten counts were recorded for this clonotype. The V and J genes are TRBV20-1 and TRBJ2-5; D is perhaps TRBD1 or TRBD2 (6 bases each). This CDR3 contains 15 residues. CDR1 is DFQATT and CDR2 is SNEGSKA in the germline V gene (reference sequence). V shed 4 bases and J shed 5 bases, with 20 bases lying between them. CDR3 sequence: CSATPPGLRGETQYF. The CDR3 DNA sequence: TGCAGTGCTACCCCACCGGGACTGAGGGGGGAGACCCAGTACTTC.

The J gene is TRBJ2-7, the V gene TRBV7-9; 7 bases fit TRBD2. CDR1 and CDR2 (germline): SEHNR, FQNEAQ (reference sequence). V was clipped by 5 bases and J by 4 bases; unmatched bases: 11. The CDR3 extends over 15 amino acids. CDR3 sequence reads: CASSPPAAGRYEQYF. The DNA for the CDR3 is TGTGCCAGCAGCCCACCGGCAGCGGGGCGATACGAGCAGTACTTC.

In its sample, this clonotype was seen many times. The chain employs TRBV12-3 or TRBV12-4 and TRBJ2-3; D perhaps matches TRBD2 (6 bases). This CDR3 spans 15 amino acids. Trimming cost V 7 bases and J 1 base, with 15 bases left between them. CDR3 loop: CASTLGPGGTDTQYF. Here the CDR3 DNA reads TGTGCCAGCACCTTAGGCCCGGGGGGCACAGATACGCAGTATTTT.

The chain recombines TRBV11-2 with TRBJ2-4, with no clear D. Germline V gene sequence: CDR1 SGHAT, CDR2 FQNNGV. Trimming shortened V by 6 bases and J by 6 bases, and 15 bases separated the two germline ends. The CDR3 sequence is 14 residues long. As DNA, the CDR3 is TGTGCCAGCAGGATTGCGGTCGGCGGAAACATTCAGTACTTC. Its protein product is CASRIAVGGNIQYF.

The chain couples TRBV12-3 or TRBV12-4 to TRBJ2-2, with no clear D. The V end lost 2 bases, the J end lost 1 base, and 11 bases lay between the germline ends. The CDR3 length is 16 residues. This CDR3 is CASSLTQHGNTGELFF. As DNA, the CDR3 is TGTGCCAGCAGTTTAACCCAACACGGGAACACCGGGGAGCTGTTTTTT.

This clonotype came up a few times. The chain employs TRBV11-2 and TRBJ2-1; either TRBD1 or TRBD2 may supply D (5 bases each). Trimming removed 4 bases from V and 9 bases from J, with 16 bases in between. The CDR3 extends over 14 amino acids. Germline CDR1 SGHAT, CDR2 FQNNGV. In DNA, the CDR3 is TGTGCCAGCAGCTGGGGACGGCCGGCGGGTGAGCAGTTCTTC. Residues: CASSWGRPAGEQFF.

This clonotype was seen at least ten times. The chain has TRBV20-1 and TRBJ2-3; unclear D gene. CDR1 is DFQATT, CDR2 SNEGSKA, per germline (reference sequence). This CDR3 is 13 amino acids long. The CDR3 sequence: CSPSAPSTDTQYF. The CDR3 nucleotides read TGCAGCCCCTCGGCCCCTAGCACAGATACGCAGTATTTT.

This clonotype was seen only a few times. The chain combines TRBV3-1 with TRBJ1-1; tentative D call: TRBD1 (5 bases). This CDR3 spans 14 amino acids. V shed 4 bases and J shed 7 bases, with 16 bases lying between them. The V gene's germline CDR1 is LGHDT and CDR2 YNNKEL (reference sequence). The CDR3 is CASSPNDRGYEAFF. CDR3 sequence (DNA): TGTGCCAGCAGCCCCAATGACAGAGGCTATGAAGCTTTCTTT.

The chain is built from TRBV25-1 and TRBJ2-3; TRBD2 might be the D (6 bases). The CDR3 runs 16 residues. Deletions cut 3 bases from V and 4 bases from J, with 17 bases between. Looked up from germline, CDR1 is MGHDK and CDR2 is SYGVNS. Written as DNA, the CDR3 is TGTGCCAGCAGTGATTTGAGTAGCGGAACAGCAGATACGCAGTATTTT. Protein sequence: CASSDLSSGTADTQYF.

This clonotype has a count of ten or more. This chain joins TRBV6-5 and TRBJ2-1; D unresolved. This CDR3 region has 16 residues. Germline V gives CDR1 MNHEY, CDR2 SVGAGI. The V end lost 2 bases, the J end lost 6 bases, and 17 bases lay between the germline ends. This chain's CDR3 is CASSYGAGFVSNEQFF. In DNA, the CDR3 is TGTGCCAGCAGTTACGGAGCAGGCTTCGTGTCCAATGAGCAGTTCTTC.

This clonotype has a count of ten or more. This rearrangement joins TRBV7-9 to TRBJ1-1; 9 nucleotides line up with TRBD1. The CDR3 contains 14 residues. V shed 5 bases and J 6 bases; nucleotides not matched to a gene: 7. The germline V gene has CDR1 SEHNR and CDR2 FQNEAQ (reference sequence). For the CDR3, the DNA is TGTGCCAGCAGCACCGGGACAGGGTTGTCTGAAGCTTTCTTT. It is translated as CASSTGTGLSEAFF.

This clonotype was observed a few times. The chain has TRBV12-3 or TRBV12-4 and TRBJ2-1; TRBD2 aligns across 11 bases. This CDR3 has 16 amino acids. The V gene end was trimmed by 2 bases and the J gene end by 7 bases; junction bases not matched to a gene: 7. For the CDR3, the DNA is TGTGCCAGCAGTTTAATCCCTAGCGGGAGGCCGAATGAGCAGTTCTTC. This encodes CASSLIPSGRPNEQFF.

The CDR3 reads CASGKGASEETQYF. In nucleotides, the CDR3 is TGTGCCAGCGGCAAAGGGGCCTCGGAAGAGACCCAGTACTTC. The V call is TRBV2, the J call TRBJ2-5, with D maybe TRBD1 (5 bases). Trimming removed 8 bases from V and 3 bases from J, with 16 bases in between. This CDR3 is built from 14 residues. Per germline, CDR1 SNHLY and CDR2 FYNNEI.

V gene TRBV6-2 or TRBV6-3 combines with J gene TRBJ2-7; D not certain. Germline CDR1 MNHEY, CDR2 SVGEGT. This CDR3 region has 12 residues. V was pared by 0 bases and J by 6 bases, with 6 bases between. The CDR3 DNA follows: TGTGCCAGCAGTTACTCAGCAGGCGAGCAGTACTTC. It specifies CASSYSAGEQYF.

This clonotype was counted only a few times. V and J are TRBV7-9 and TRBJ2-1; 10 bases line up with TRBD2. Unmatched junction bases numbered 5, after V lost 5 bases and J lost 4 bases. The CDR3 is made up of 15 amino acids. CDR1 is SEHNR and CDR2 is FQNEAQ in the germline V gene (reference sequence). Here the CDR3 reads CASSRTSGLYNEQFF. CDR3 bases: TGTGCCAGCAGCCGGACTAGCGGTCTGTACAATGAGCAGTTCTTC.